The 6 T cell receptor beta chains listed next were all sequenced from one sample in a study of T cells after yellow fever vaccination (dated by TCRdb to the late 2010s). The label giving this sample's treatment or condition can be read as: live attenuated yellow fever vaccine strain. The library relied on 5' RACE. The sequencer was an Illumina NovaSeq 6000. The raw public reads went through TCRdb reprocessing: fastp at Q25, MiXCR clone calling, in-frame beta chains kept. Rows are combined by CDR3 protein, so each entry shows the most common genes and DNA. In this sample the table shows approximately 260,000 distinct CDR3 sequences, roughly 4.8% of which occur a single time. Jointly, the top ten make up around 3.5% of the sample. The starting material was CD4+ T cells sorted from PBMCs, obtained on the day of the yellow fever booster vaccination. These TCRs come from a young man who received the YFV17D yellow fever vaccine.

This clonotype was seen more than once but under ten times. CDR3 nucleotides: TGTGCCAGCGGGGGTCAGACCAACACCGGGGAGCTGTTTTTT. The encoded protein is CASGGQTNTGELFF. This rearrangement joins TRBV28 to TRBJ2-2; D possibly matches TRBD1 or TRBD2 (5 bases each). Looked up from germline, CDR1 is MDHEN and CDR2 is SYDVKM. V lost 8 bases and J lost 2, with 12 bases in between. CDR3 length: 14 amino acids.

The chain is built from TRBV6-5 and TRBJ2-1; a possible D gene is TRBD2 (6 bases). CDR1 is MNHEY and CDR2 is SVGAGI in the germline V gene. Trimming left V 8 bases short and J 6 bases short, with 17 bases between. This CDR3 is built from 14 residues. The CDR3 DNA reads as TGTGCCAGCTTGCGGGGTCCTACTTTCAATGAGCAGTTCTTC. This encodes CASLRGPTFNEQFF.

This clonotype was picked up many times. CDR3 sequence: CASTPGTAYNSPLHF. CDR3 nucleotide sequence: TGTGCCAGCACCCCAGGGACTGCCTATAATTCACCCCTCCACTTT. The chain employs TRBV27 and TRBJ1-6; D possibly corresponds to TRBD1 (5 bases). V was shortened by 7 bases and J by 2 bases, with 12 bases between the two germline ends. CDR1 and CDR2 (germline): MNHEY, SMNVEV (reference sequence). The CDR3 is 15 amino acids.

This clonotype has just a few counts. CDR3 in amino acids: CASSPRGGGNYGYTF. The CDR3, as DNA: TGCGCCAGCAGCCCCCGCGGCGGGGGAAACTATGGCTACACCTTC. This sequence joins TRBV5-1 and TRBJ1-2, with a weak D call TRBD1 (5 bases). V shed 4 bases and J shed 2 bases, with 15 bases lying between them. This CDR3 has 15 residues. From germline, CDR1 is SGHRS and CDR2 YFSETQ.

This clonotype occurred a few times. The V and J genes are TRBV9 and TRBJ2-7, with D perhaps TRBD1 (6 bases). With 0 bases removed from V and 0 bases from J, the gap between germline ends came to 7 bases. There are 14 residues in the CDR3. CDR1 is SGDLS, CDR2 YYNGEE, per germline. As DNA, the CDR3 is TGTGCCAGCAGCGTAGGGGGGCCCTCCTACGAGCAGTACTTC. It codes for CASSVGGPSYEQYF.

The chain employs TRBV4-1 and TRBJ2-3; D is ambiguous. CDR3 length equals 16 residues. Germline CDR1 and CDR2: MGHRA and YSYEKL. Trimming shortened V by 1 base and J by 4 bases, and 15 bases separated the two germline ends. Here the CDR3 reads CASSQGNGGFPDTQYF. DNA for the CDR3: TGCGCCAGCAGCCAAGGGAATGGTGGGTTCCCAGATACGCAGTATTTT.